The 26 T cell receptor beta chains presented below share a single source sample, sequenced in a study of T cell responses to AZD1222 COVID-19 vaccine (dated by TCRdb to about 2021). Libraries came from the immunoSEQ multiplex PCR assay. Entries here come from immuneACCESS through TCRdb and include only in-frame sequences with V and J called. Some clones fail to appear in such tables; in the studies checked, an unresolved V gene covers under half of the shortfall, and the cause of the remainder is unknown. This sample is represented by tens of thousands of clones; less than 90% of them were singletons. The ten largest clonotypes hold approximately 7% of the sample. In the paper's terms, the time point label means: baseline before first vaccination. This specimen consisted of peripheral blood, obtained on day 0 of AZD1222 vaccination. These receptors all stem from an adult in good health.

CDR3 sequence: CAIREGGDTEAFF. In nucleotides, the CDR3 is TGTGCCATCAGGGAGGGAGGGGACACTGAAGCTTTCTTT. The genes are TRBV6-5 and TRBJ1-1, with a possible D match to TRBD1 (5 bases). This CDR3 is built from 13 residues. The V gene's germline CDR1 is MNHEY and CDR2 SVGAGI. V was cut by 10 bases and J by 3 bases, with 15 bases left in between.

This clone was seen only once. V usage is TRBV19 and J usage is TRBJ2-7; D is unresolved. This CDR3 region has 13 residues. Germline assignment: CDR1 LNHDA and CDR2 SQIVND (reference sequence). V lost 5 bases to trimming and J lost 5 bases, with 13 bases between them. The CDR3 DNA follows: TGTGCCAGTAGTCATAAGGCCCTCGACGAGCAGTACTTC. Translation: CASSHKALDEQYF.

V and J are TRBV9 and TRBJ2-5; D ambiguous. CDR3 length: 16 amino acids. Germline CDR1 and CDR2: SGDLS and YYNGEE. V lost 0 bases to trimming and J lost 7 bases, with 19 bases between them. DNA for the CDR3: TGTGCCAGCAGCGTAGAGCCCCTAGGCCCCATGGGGACCCAGTACTTC. Its protein product is CASSVEPLGPMGTQYF.

The chain is built from TRBV3-1 (or the pseudogene TRBV3-2) and TRBJ1-1; D not resolved. With 8 bases removed from V and 4 bases from J, the gap between germline ends came to 14 bases. The CDR3 runs to 13 residues. Germline V gene data show CDR1 as LGHDT and CDR2 as YNNKEL (reference sequence). The CDR3 nucleotides read TGTGCCAGCCGAAATGAGTTTTTCACTGAAGCTTTCTTT. This translates into CASRNEFFTEAFF.

This clone was counted between two and nine times. This chain uses TRBV5-1 with TRBJ2-1; the match to TRBD2 covers 7 bases. Germline V CDR1 and CDR2: SGHRS, YFSETQ. This CDR3 is built from 15 residues. V trimming: 0 bases; J trimming: 4 bases; junction bases outside the gene matches: 4. CDR3 nucleotide sequence: TGCGCCAGCAGCTTGGCCAGCGGGACGTACAATGAGCAGTTCTTC. Its translation is CASSLASGTYNEQFF.

The chain carries TRBV6-5 and TRBJ1-5; D is ambiguous. Germline CDR1 is MNHEY and CDR2 is SVGAGI. CDR3 length: 15 residues. The V and J ends lost 6 bases and 0 bases respectively, with 12 bases between them. CDR3 protein: CASRTDTYSNQPQHF. The CDR3 DNA reads TGTGCCAGCAGAACCGACACTTATAGCAATCAGCCCCAGCATTTT.

The chain employs TRBV7-9 and TRBJ2-7, with D possibly TRBD1 on 8 matching bases. This CDR3 is built from 18 residues. Trimming shortened V by 5 bases and J by 0 bases, and 23 bases separated the two germline ends. CDR1 and CDR2 from the germline V gene are SEHNR and FQNEAQ (reference sequence). DNA of the CDR3: TGTGCCAGCAGCCTTAGGGGGGGACAGGACCCCTTCTCCTACGAGCAGTACTTC. It yields the protein CASSLRGGQDPFSYEQYF.

The rearrangement links TRBV6-1 to TRBJ2-2; the match to TRBD1 covers 10 bases. From germline, CDR1 is MNHNS and CDR2 SASEGT. The CDR3 covers 17 residues. V lost 1 base, J lost 7 bases, and 9 bases stayed unmatched. The CDR3, as DNA: TGTGCCAGCAGTGAAGTTCAGGGGGACAGGGGCCACGGGGAGCTGTTTTTT. Its translation: CASSEVQGDRGHGELFF.

The genes are TRBV7-9 and TRBJ1-2; D gene ambiguous. Per the germline V gene, CDR1 is SEHNR and CDR2 is FQNEAQ (reference sequence). V shed 3 bases and J shed 5 bases, with 7 bases lying between them. There are 12 residues in the CDR3. The CDR3 sequence is CASSLQEYGYTF. The CDR3 DNA reads as TGTGCCAGCAGCTTGCAGGAATATGGCTACACCTTC.

The gene calls are TRBV7-5 and TRBJ1-5; TRBD1, as called in the table, went unchecked against the DNA. TRBV7-5 is an annotated pseudogene. This CDR3 region has 11 residues. CDR3 amino acids: CARSYGQAQHF. CDR3 DNA: TGTGCCAGAAGCTACGGACAGGCCCAGCATTTT.

The V gene is TRBV6-6, the J gene TRBJ1-1; 12 bases are shared with TRBD1. V was clipped by 6 bases and J by 4 bases; unmatched bases: 15. CDR1 is MNHNY and CDR2 is SVGAGI in the germline V gene (reference sequence). The CDR3 covers 18 residues. The CDR3 DNA follows: TGTGCCAGCAGGCGACTTTTTCGGGACAGGGGGCAAGGCACTGAAGCTTTCTTT. This translates into CASRRLFRDRGQGTEAFF.

The chain combines TRBV10-2 with TRBJ2-1, with D possibly called TRBD1 or TRBD2 (6 bases each). This CDR3 is 15 amino acids long. CDR1 is WSHSY and CDR2 is SAAADI in the germline V gene. V shed 2 bases and J shed 3 bases, with 11 bases lying between them. The CDR3 bases are TGCGCCAGCAGTGAGCCTGGAGGGGGCTACAATGAGCAGTTCTTC. Translated, it gives CASSEPGGGYNEQFF.

The chain recombines TRBV9 with TRBJ1-3; 11 bases align to TRBD1. V dropped 3 bases and J dropped 2; count of bases not matched to a gene: 7. Per germline, CDR1 SGDLS and CDR2 YYNGEE. The CDR3 is 17 residues long. The CDR3 DNA reads TGTGCCAGCAGCGAGACCGGGACAGGGGGTACTGGAAACACCATATATTTT. It is translated as CASSETGTGGTGNTIYF.

V and J are TRBV9 and TRBJ2-7; the match to TRBD1 covers 7 bases. This CDR3 has 15 residues. V was clipped by 4 bases and J by 2 bases; unmatched bases: 9. CDR1 SGDLS and CDR2 YYNGEE come from the germline V gene. The CDR3 reads CASSPPTGRAYEQYF. In nucleotides, the CDR3 is TGTGCCAGCAGCCCACCGACAGGGCGCGCCTACGAGCAGTACTTC.

The chain links TRBV27 to TRBJ1-6, with D uncertain. This CDR3 contains 12 residues. Trimming removed 6 bases at V and 15 bases at J, with 15 bases between. Germline CDR1 reads MNHEY; CDR2 reads SMNVEV (reference sequence). The CDR3 nucleotides read TGTGCCAGCAGGTCCATCGAGGGTGGCCTCCACTTT. Translated: CASRSIEGGLHF.

This clone ranks as medium-sized. V usage is TRBV6-4 and J usage is TRBJ2-6; D is possibly TRBD2 (5 bases). The CDR3 sequence is 16 residues long. Germline CDR1 reads MRHNA; CDR2 reads SNTAGT. Trimming shortened V by 3 bases and J by 0 bases, and 9 bases separated the two germline ends. CDR3 nucleotides: TGTGCCAGCAGTGAACGGGAATTCTCTGGGGCCAACGTCCTGACTTTC. This gives the protein CASSEREFSGANVLTF.

This chain joins TRBV9 and TRBJ2-1, with D perhaps matching TRBD1 or TRBD2 (6 bases each). Germline CDR1 and CDR2: SGDLS and YYNGEE. Trimming pared 4 bases from V and 0 bases from J, leaving 14 bases between. The CDR3 has 16 amino acids. CDR3 sequence (DNA): TGTGCCAGCAGCCCTCGAGGGGGGAGCTCCTACAATGAGCAGTTCTTC. Protein product: CASSPRGGSSYNEQFF. Supplemented by reference TRBV9 and TRBJ2-1, the full variable domain reads DSGVTQTPKHLITATGQRVTLRCSPRSGDLSVYWYQQSLDQGLQFLIQYYNGEERAKGNILERFSAQQFPDLHSELNLSSLELGDSALYFCASSPRGGSSYNEQFFGPGTRLTVL.

The chain links TRBV28 to TRBJ1-2; TRBD1 might be the D (5 bases). CDR3 size: 11 residues. CDR1 and CDR2 (germline): MDHEN, SYDVKM. V lost 10 bases and J 4 bases, leaving 10 bases between the germline ends. CDR3 nucleotide sequence: TGTGCCACCGGGCAGGGCTATGGCTACACCTTC. This gives the protein CATGQGYGYTF.

This clone was seen a few times. CDR3 sequence: CASSPDLSSYNEQFF. CDR3 nucleotide sequence: TGTGCCAGCAGTCCTGACTTAAGCTCCTACAATGAGCAGTTCTTC. This sequence joins TRBV28 and TRBJ2-1; D gene uncertain. The V end lost 5 bases, the J end lost 0 bases, and 11 bases lay between the germline ends. CDR3 length equals 15 residues. CDR1 is MDHEN, CDR2 SYDVKM, per germline.

V usage is TRBV7-9 and J usage is TRBJ2-7; D not resolved. Between the trimmed V and J ends, which lost 1 base and 5 bases, there was a span of 15 bases. The CDR3 sequence is 15 residues long. Germline values: CDR1 SEHNR, CDR2 FQNEAQ (reference sequence). CDR3 DNA: TGTGCCAGCAGCTTAGAGGGTCTAACAAGCGACGAGCAGTACTTC. It is translated as CASSLEGLTSDEQYF.

CDR3 DNA: TGTGCCAGCTCACCTTCCGGGACAGATCCTTCCTACGAGCAGTACTTC. Translating it yields CASSPSGTDPSYEQYF. The chain joins TRBV18 to TRBJ2-7, with TRBD1 matching 7 bases. The germline CDR1 and CDR2 sequences are KGHSH and LQKENI. The CDR3 contains 16 residues. Germline trimming cut 3 bases from V and 1 base from J; bases unmatched to any gene: 9. Complete variable domain (other parts from reference TRBV18 and TRBJ2-7): NAGVMQNPRHLVRRRGQEARLRCSPMKGHSHVYWYRQLPEEGLKFMVYLQKENIIDESGMPKERFSAEFPKEGPSILRIQQVVRGDSAAYFCASSPSGTDPSYEQYFGPGTRLTVT.

This chain uses TRBV4-1 with TRBJ2-5; D not certain. Germline-derived CDR1 and CDR2 are MGHRA and YSYEKL. The CDR3 has 15 residues. The V end was cut by 1 base, the J end by 2 bases, with 11 bases between. The CDR3 here is CASSQVSSRQETQYF. The CDR3, as DNA: TGCGCCAGCAGCCAAGTCTCATCCAGGCAAGAGACCCAGTACTTC.

The V gene is TRBV19, the J gene TRBJ1-2, with D perhaps TRBD1 (6 bases). V lost 6 bases and J 6 bases, leaving 20 bases between the germline ends. The CDR3 runs to 15 residues. Germline loops: CDR1 LNHDA, CDR2 SQIVND (reference sequence). The DNA for the CDR3 is TGTGCCAGTAGGACGGCGGCGGGGGCTGCCAATGGCTACACCTTC. Translating it yields CASRTAAGAANGYTF. Combining the CDR3 with reference TRBV19 and TRBJ1-2 gives the whole variable domain DGGITQSPKYLFRKEGQNVTLSCEQNLNHDAMYWYRQDPGQGLRLIYYSQIVNDFQKGDIAEGYSVSREKKESFPLTVTSAQKNPTAFYLCASRTAAGAANGYTFGSGTRLTVV.

This clone was picked up one time. The chain employs TRBV5-4 and TRBJ1-2; a possible D gene is TRBD1 (5 bases). The CDR3 length is 13 residues. Trimming removed 0 bases from V and 7 bases from J, with 10 bases in between. Germline lookup yields CDR1 SGHNT and CDR2 YYREEE (reference sequence). CDR3 sequence: CASSLGGGSGYTF. In nucleotides, the CDR3 is TGTGCCAGCAGCTTGGGTGGGGGGTCTGGCTACACCTTC. Using reference TRBV5-4 and TRBJ1-2 for the parts outside the CDR3, the full variable domain is ETGVTQSPTHLIKTRGQQVTLRCSSQSGHNTVSWYQQALGQGPQFIFQYYREEENGRGNFPPRFSGLQFPNYSSELNVNALELDDSALYLCASSLGGGSGYTFGSGTRLTVV.

Here the CDR3 reads CAISDSTGGDEQYF. The CDR3, as DNA: TGTGCCATCAGTGACTCGACAGGGGGAGACGAGCAGTACTTC. The chain is built from TRBV10-3 and TRBJ2-7; 9 nucleotides line up with TRBD1. Germline assignment: CDR1 ENHRY and CDR2 SYGVKD. This CDR3 contains 14 residues. With V trimmed by 3 bases and J by 5 bases, 5 bases remained unmatched.

The rearrangement uses TRBV29-1 and TRBJ2-1; 7 bases align to TRBD1. This CDR3 has 14 residues. J gave up 6 bases and V 5 bases, and 10 bases lay outside the gene matches. Germline V gene sequence: CDR1 SQVTM, CDR2 ANQGSEA. CDR3 in amino acids: CSVTWGQTGNEQFF. The CDR3 DNA follows: TGCAGCGTTACCTGGGGACAGACCGGCAATGAGCAGTTCTTC.